These 11 T cell receptor beta chains were all obtained from the same sample, sequenced in a study of Graves' ophthalmopathy and Graves' hyperthyroidism. The study amplified TCR beta CDR3 regions using RNA transcripts. First-round RT-PCR relied on HTBI primers, and a second-round multiplex PCR came next. TCRdb re-called the multiplex PCR reads with MiXCR, one entry per CDR3 protein. Among roughly 1.1 million distinct CDR3 sequences, 36% were seen once, and the ten largest hold approximately 10%. The sequencing sample was made of peripheral blood or thyroid tissue (not recorded which). These receptor sequences come from an adult man with Graves' hyperthyroidism.

This clonotype occurred many times. This sequence joins TRBV2 and TRBJ1-5; TRBD1 agrees at 9 bases. Unmatched junction bases numbered 4, after V lost 6 bases and J lost 1 base. The CDR3 runs to 15 residues. In germline, CDR1 is SNHLY, CDR2 FYNNEI. The CDR3 sequence: CASRWTGVSNQPQHF. The CDR3 region has the DNA TGTGCCAGCAGGTGGACAGGGGTAAGCAATCAGCCCCAGCATTTT.

The rearrangement links TRBV4-3 to TRBJ1-6; tentatively, D is TRBD1 (5 bases). The CDR3 has 15 amino acids. Trimming stripped 2 bases from V and 4 bases from J, with 9 bases between. The germline gives CDR1 LGHNA, CDR2 YSLEER. The CDR3 loop is CASSQTDSYNSPLHF. The CDR3 DNA reads as TGCGCCAGCAGCCAAACCGACAGTTATAATTCACCCCTCCACTTT.

This clonotype was found a few times. The rearrangement joins TRBV20-1 to TRBJ1-3; the match to TRBD1 covers 7 bases. This CDR3 comprises 14 residues. J was trimmed by 4 bases and V by 6 bases; bases with no gene match: 9. Germline V gene lookup returns CDR1 DFQATT and CDR2 SNEGSKA (reference sequence). CDR3 protein: CSAADRVVGNTIYF. CDR3 nucleotides: TGCAGTGCCGCAGACAGGGTAGTGGGAAACACCATATATTTT.

Ten or more counts support this clonotype. The rearrangement uses TRBV6-5 and TRBJ2-7; 9 bases fit TRBD1. Germline values: CDR1 MNHEY, CDR2 SVGAGI. The CDR3 runs to 14 residues. V shed 7 bases, J shed 6 bases, and the junction held 10 bases outside the gene matches. As DNA, the CDR3 is TGTGCCAGCAACCTCATGGGACAGGGAGGCGAGCAGTACTTC. This gives the protein CASNLMGQGGEQYF.

To note about this clonotype: A much larger clone sits a single nucleotide away, making a read error possible. This sequence joins TRBV6-4 and TRBJ2-2; no firm D call. Deletions cut 7 bases from V and 2 bases from J, with 5 bases between. Germline V lookup: CDR1 MRHNA, CDR2 SNTAGT. This CDR3 is 12 amino acids long. CDR3 in amino acids: CASTDNTGELFF. The DNA for the CDR3 is TGTGCCAGCACAGACAACACCGGGGAGCTGTTTTTT.

This clonotype turned up a few times. The genes are TRBV20-1 and TRBJ2-2; no definite D call. Trimming stripped 2 bases from V and 1 base from J, with 8 bases between. This CDR3 spans 14 amino acids. Germline loops: CDR1 DFQATT, CDR2 SNEGSKA (reference sequence). The CDR3 DNA follows: TGCAGTGCTAGATCTGGGTGGAACACCGGGGAGCTGTTTTTT. Translated: CSARSGWNTGELFF.

This clonotype was recorded a few times. The genes are TRBV10-3 and TRBJ1-2; 7 positions agree with TRBD1. Germline-derived CDR1 and CDR2 are ENHRY and SYGVKD. CDR3 length: 11 residues. V lost 6 bases, J lost 8 bases, and 3 bases stayed unmatched. For the CDR3, the DNA is TGTGCCATCAGACCGGGACAGGGCTACACCTTC. The encoded protein is CAIRPGQGYTF.

Details on this clonotype: This may arise from a read error, as a much more abundant clone is one base away. The CDR3 end shows no conserved phenylalanine or tryptophan, and so a read error is likely. The rearrangement uses TRBV7-9 and TRBJ1-6; no clear D. V lost 1 base, J lost 7 bases, and 8 bases lay in between. The CDR3 totals 14 residues. Germline-derived CDR1 and CDR2 are SEHNR and FQNEAQ (reference sequence). The CDR3 region is CASSLENRNSPLHL. The CDR3 nucleotides read TGTGCCAGCAGCTTAGAAAACAGAAATTCACCCCTCCACCTT.

Remarks on this clonotype: This may come from a read error, since a much larger clone is one base off. This chain uses TRBV20-1 with TRBJ2-2; D possibly matches TRBD1 or TRBD2 (5 bases each). The CDR3 contains 15 residues. The germline V gene has CDR1 DFQATT and CDR2 SNEGSKA (reference sequence). Trimming stripped 4 bases from V and 6 bases from J, with 18 bases between. CDR3 sequence reads: CSAIALAGRPGELFF. CDR3 DNA: TGCAGTGCTATAGCATTGGCAGGGAGACCCGGGGAGCTGTTTTTT.

This clonotype was seen many times. The chain links TRBV28 to TRBJ2-7, with TRBD1 as a possible D gene (7 bases). Germline-derived CDR1 and CDR2 are MDHEN and SYDVKM. V dropped 3 bases and J dropped 2 bases, with 14 bases sitting between them. The CDR3 sequence is 15 residues long. In nucleotides, the CDR3 is TGTGCCAGCAGTTTGGGACAGACGGGAGCCTACGAGCAGTACTTC. It specifies CASSLGQTGAYEQYF.

The sample holds many counts of this clonotype. V and J are TRBV6-5 and TRBJ1-5, with a tentative D call TRBD1 (5 bases). The V end was cut by 2 bases, the J end by 6 bases, with 14 bases between. The germline V gene has CDR1 MNHEY and CDR2 SVGAGI. There are 15 residues in the CDR3. The CDR3: CASSYGPSGAQPQHF. The CDR3 bases are TGTGCCAGCAGTTACGGGCCGTCCGGGGCTCAGCCCCAGCATTTT.